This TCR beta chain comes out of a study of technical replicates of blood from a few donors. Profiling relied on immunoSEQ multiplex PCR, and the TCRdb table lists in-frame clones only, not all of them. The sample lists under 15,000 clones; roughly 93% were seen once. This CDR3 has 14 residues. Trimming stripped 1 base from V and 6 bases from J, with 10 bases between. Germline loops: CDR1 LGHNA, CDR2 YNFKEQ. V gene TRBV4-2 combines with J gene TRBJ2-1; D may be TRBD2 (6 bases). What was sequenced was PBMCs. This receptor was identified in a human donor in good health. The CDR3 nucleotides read TGTGCCAGCAGCCAAGCGAGCGGGTCCAATGAGCAGTTCTTC. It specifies CASSQASGSNEQFF.